Each of the 29 T cell receptor beta chains below was sequenced from the same sample in a study of blood T cell repertoires in COVID-19. Some clones are missing from TCRdb's copy, which holds only in-frame ones; the method was immunoSEQ multiplex PCR. The sample yields nearly 350,000 clones, roughly 90% seen once. The material sequenced was peripheral blood. Receptors were obtained from a woman in her 70s with COVID-19, enrolled during active disease.

This clone was observed a single time. Other DNA sequences in the sample encode the same CDR3. The rearrangement joins TRBV12-3 or TRBV12-4 to TRBJ1-2; D gene unclear. The V and J ends lost 3 bases and 3 bases respectively, with 8 bases between them. There are 13 residues in the CDR3. The CDR3 nucleotides read TGTGCCAGCAGTTTGGGAGGAGACTATGGCTACACCTTC. This codes for CASSLGGDYGYTF.

This sequence joins TRBV2 and TRBJ2-5; weak D call: TRBD2 (5 bases). CDR1 is SNHLY, CDR2 FYNNEI, per germline. The CDR3 extends over 14 amino acids. The V and J ends lost 6 bases and 4 bases respectively, with 15 bases between them. DNA of the CDR3: TGTGCCAGCAGGGAGGATTGGTCTCTAGAGACCCAGTACTTC. Encoded protein: CASREDWSLETQYF.

The V gene is TRBV7-2, the J gene TRBJ1-5; 11 bases map to TRBD1. The CDR3 runs 15 residues. V shed 5 bases and J 7 bases; nucleotides not matched to a gene: 7. Per germline, CDR1 SGHTA and CDR2 FQGNSA. As DNA, the CDR3 is TGTGCCAGCAGCCCCAGCGGGACAGGGGGACAGCCCCAGCATTTT. This sequence encodes CASSPSGTGGQPQHF.

The V call is TRBV7-3, the J call TRBJ1-1; D is possibly TRBD1 (5 bases). V was cut by 7 bases and J by 3 bases, with 12 bases left in between. The CDR3 sequence is 13 residues long. CDR1 SGHTA and CDR2 FQGTGA come from the germline V gene. The CDR3 DNA follows: TGTGCCAGCAACCTTCGGGGGGACACTGAAGCTTTCTTT. The encoded protein is CASNLRGDTEAFF. Full variable domain (rest looked up from reference TRBV7-3 and TRBJ1-1): GAGVSQTPSNKVTEKGKYVELRCDPISGHTALYWYRQSLGQGPEFLIYFQGTGAADDSGLPNDRFFAVRPEGSVSTLKIQRTERGDSAVYLCASNLRGDTEAFFGQGTRLTVV.

CDR3 bases: TGTGCCACCAGTGAATACAGGGGAACGCAGTATTTT. Its translation: CATSEYRGTQYF. V gene TRBV24-1 combines with J gene TRBJ2-3; 7 positions match TRBD1. CDR3 length equals 12 residues. Germline V gene sequence: CDR1 KGHDR, CDR2 SFDVKD. V shed 4 bases and J 9 bases; nucleotides not matched to a gene: 3.

This chain uses TRBV7-9 with TRBJ1-3, with TRBD1 matching over 8 bases. The V segment lost 4 bases and the J segment 4 bases; nucleotides outside the gene matches: 6. Germline CDR1 and CDR2: SEHNR and FQNEAQ (reference sequence). This CDR3 is 15 amino acids long. The DNA for the CDR3 is TGTGCCAGCAGCTCGTACAGGGGGACAGGAAACACCATATATTTT. This sequence encodes CASSSYRGTGNTIYF.

The rearrangement joins TRBV18 to TRBJ1-1; TRBD1 matches 7 bases. The V and J ends lost 5 bases and 2 bases, in that order; junction bases with no gene match: 5. From germline, CDR1 is KGHSH and CDR2 LQKENI. This CDR3 region has 14 residues. The CDR3 DNA is TGTGCCAGCTCAGGGCGACAGGGAAACACTGAAGCTTTCTTT. Translating gives CASSGRQGNTEAFF.

The chain links TRBV10-3 to TRBJ1-2; 10 bases are a match to TRBD1. Trimming cost V 0 bases and J 10 bases; bases outside gene matches: 8. Germline V CDR1 and CDR2: ENHRY, SYGVKD. The CDR3 length is 15 residues. The CDR3 sequence: CAISESTGQGPAYTF. CDR3 in DNA: TGTGCCATCAGTGAGTCGACGGGACAGGGGCCCGCCTACACCTTC.

The chain has TRBV6-2 or TRBV6-3 and TRBJ2-3, with D tentatively TRBD2 (6 bases). Trimming left V 5 bases short and J 14 bases short, with 26 bases between. Germline V gene data show CDR1 as MNHEY and CDR2 as SVGEGT. The CDR3 consists of 15 residues. Written as DNA, the CDR3 is TGTGCCAGCAGTGCCCCTTCGGGACTCCCAGCGTTTCGGTATTTT. Translation gives CASSAPSGLPAFRYF.

The gene calls are TRBV13 and TRBJ1-2, with D perhaps TRBD1 (6 bases). The germline gives CDR1 PRHDT, CDR2 FYEKMQ (reference sequence). Trimming took 5 bases from V and 4 from J, leaving 11 bases between them. The CDR3 is 13 residues long. CDR3 DNA: TGTGCCAGCAGCCAACAGGGCCCCTATGGCTACACCTTC. It yields the protein CASSQQGPYGYTF.

This clone was detected once. V usage is TRBV21-1 and J usage is TRBJ2-7; the D call TRBD2 from the table was never checked on the DNA. TRBV21-1 corresponds to a pseudogene. This CDR3 has 9 amino acids. The CDR3 bases are TGTGCCACCCCGAGGGAGCAGTACTTC. Amino acid sequence: CATPREQYF.

The chain links TRBV29-1 to TRBJ1-2; TRBD1 matches at 8 bases. The ends lost 4 bases at V and 1 base at J; junction bases unmatched: 2. The CDR3 contains 13 residues. Germline values: CDR1 SQVTM, CDR2 ANQGSEA. This CDR3 is CSVAQGVNYGYTF. CDR3 nucleotide sequence: TGCAGCGTTGCACAGGGGGTTAACTATGGCTACACCTTC.

The rearrangement uses TRBV10-3 and TRBJ2-7; D call uncertain. Germline CDR1 ENHRY, CDR2 SYGVKD. V was pared by 5 bases and J by 0 bases, with 8 bases between. CDR3 length equals 13 residues. In DNA, the CDR3 is TGTGCCATCAGTTACGACAACTCCTACGAGCAGTACTTC. This codes for CAISYDNSYEQYF.

The chain combines TRBV5-4 with TRBJ2-2, with 13 bases identical to TRBD2. The germline CDR1 and CDR2 sequences are SGHNT and YYREEE (reference sequence). The CDR3 is made up of 15 amino acids. Unmatched junction bases numbered 1, after V lost 4 bases and J lost 4 bases. The DNA of the CDR3 is TGTGCCAGCAGCCGGACTAGCGGGGGCACCGGGGAGCTGTTTTTT. It translates to CASSRTSGGTGELFF. The variable domain in full, with the rest retrieved from reference TRBV5-4 and TRBJ2-2, is ETGVTQSPTHLIKTRGQQVTLRCSSQSGHNTVSWYQQALGQGPQFIFQYYREEENGRGNFPPRFSGLQFPNYSSELNVNALELDDSALYLCASSRTSGGTGELFFGEGSRLTVL.

The chain joins TRBV2 to TRBJ1-5; 8 nucleotides align to TRBD1. The V gene's germline CDR1 is SNHLY and CDR2 FYNNEI. The CDR3 contains 16 residues. The junction had 7 bases not matched to a gene; V was cut back by 6 bases and J by 0 bases. The CDR3, as DNA: TGTGCCAGCAGGGGGACAGGAGCGCTTAGCAATCAGCCCCAGCATTTT. Its protein is CASRGTGALSNQPQHF.

The gene calls are TRBV3-1 (or the pseudogene TRBV3-2) and TRBJ1-2; D may be TRBD1 (6 bases). The V end was cut by 4 bases, the J end by 2 bases, with 8 bases between. Germline loops: CDR1 LGHDT, CDR2 YNNKEL (reference sequence). The CDR3 length is 13 residues. CDR3 nucleotide sequence: TGTGCCAGCAGCCGCCAGGGGAACTATGGCTACACCTTC. The encoded protein is CASSRQGNYGYTF.

This clone was seen only once. The chain links TRBV7-2 to TRBJ1-2; D call uncertain. Germline CDR1 is SGHTA and CDR2 is FQGNSA. The CDR3 sequence is 15 residues long. V lost 5 bases and J 8 bases, leaving 21 bases between the germline ends. The CDR3 loop is CASSLYSELTVGYTF. CDR3 coding DNA: TGTGCCAGCAGCCTATATTCGGAGTTGACCGTGGGCTACACCTTC.

With regard to this clone: Additional DNA sequences in this sample encode the identical CDR3. This rearrangement joins TRBV6-5 to TRBJ1-1, with unresolved D. CDR3 length equals 13 residues. From germline, CDR1 is MNHEY and CDR2 SVGAGI. Deletions cut 0 bases from V and 1 base from J, with 3 bases between. CDR3 nucleotides: TGTGCCAGCAGTTACTCCCAGAACACTGAAGCTTTCTTT. It translates to CASSYSQNTEAFF.

This rearrangement joins TRBV6-6 to TRBJ1-1; 8 nucleotides agree with TRBD1. The germline V gene has CDR1 MNHNY and CDR2 SVGAGI (reference sequence). The CDR3 totals 12 residues. With 8 bases clipped from V and 7 bases from J, the junction kept 6 bases outside the gene matches. The CDR3 reads CASHTGGLEAFF. CDR3 sequence (DNA): TGTGCCAGCCATACAGGGGGACTTGAAGCTTTCTTT.

The chain recombines TRBV7-9 with TRBJ2-7, with 8 nucleotides matching TRBD1. Germline V CDR1 and CDR2: SEHNR, FQNEAQ (reference sequence). The CDR3 is 15 residues long. V was pared by 1 base and J by 2 bases, with 4 bases of the junction left unmatched. Written as DNA, the CDR3 is TGTGCCAGCAGCTTAGGCGACAGGGGAGCCTACGAGCAGTACTTC. Its translation: CASSLGDRGAYEQYF.

The chain employs TRBV15 and TRBJ2-7, with TRBD1 identical over 11 bases. With V trimmed by 0 bases and J by 4 bases, 5 bases remained unmatched. The germline CDR1 and CDR2 sequences are LNHNV and YYDKDF (reference sequence). This CDR3 region has 16 residues. The CDR3 DNA follows: TGTGCCACCAGCAGAGATGGCGGGACAGGGGGATACGAGCAGTACTTC. Protein product: CATSRDGGTGGYEQYF.

The chain is built from TRBV14 and TRBJ1-1; D uncertain. The CDR3 is 13 amino acids. Germline CDR1 SGHDN, CDR2 FVKESK. V was cut by 4 bases and J by 8 bases, with 14 bases left in between. The CDR3 region has the DNA TGTGCCAGCAGCCCAGACCTTCGGAGGGAAGCTTTCTTT. Translating gives CASSPDLRREAFF.

This sequence joins TRBV7-2 and TRBJ2-5; the D gene is possibly TRBD1 (6 bases). V gave up 2 bases and J gave up 2 bases, with 12 bases separating them. The germline V gene encodes CDR1 SGHTA and CDR2 FQGNSA. This CDR3 has 15 residues. Written as DNA, the CDR3 is TGTGCCAGCAGCTTATCGGGACACCCGCAAGAGACCCAGTACTTC. Residues: CASSLSGHPQETQYF. Combining the CDR3 with reference TRBV7-2 and TRBJ2-5 gives the whole variable domain GAGVSQSPSNKVTEKGKDVELRCDPISGHTALYWYRQSLGQGLEFLIYFQGNSAPDKSGLPSDRFSAERTGGSVSTLTIQRTQQEDSAVYLCASSLSGHPQETQYFGPGTRLLVL.

This clone was detected only a few times. The V and J genes are TRBV12-5 and TRBJ2-7, with D perhaps TRBD1 (7 bases). The CDR3 is 15 residues long. CDR1 LGHNT and CDR2 FRNRAP come from the germline V gene. The V gene lost 3 bases and the J gene lost 1 base, with 13 bases spanning the gap. The CDR3 sequence: CASGFTRDRSYEQYF. The CDR3 DNA is TGTGCTAGTGGTTTTACGCGGGACAGATCCTACGAGCAGTACTTC.

The chain uses TRBV18 and TRBJ1-3, with D perhaps TRBD1 (5 bases). The V end lost 0 bases, the J end lost 0 bases, and 9 bases lay between the germline ends. Per germline, CDR1 KGHSH and CDR2 LQKENI. The CDR3 has 16 residues. This CDR3 is CASSPPGLRSGNTIYF. As DNA, the CDR3 is TGTGCCAGCTCACCACCGGGACTCCGCTCTGGAAACACCATATATTTT.

The V gene is TRBV7-2, the J gene TRBJ2-1, with TRBD2 identical over 10 bases. CDR1 and CDR2 from the germline V gene are SGHTA and FQGNSA. CDR3 size: 15 residues. The V and J ends lost 6 bases and 3 bases, in that order; junction bases with no gene match: 5. CDR3 sequence reads: CASSPSGGHYNEQFF. The CDR3 DNA is TGTGCCAGCAGTCCTAGCGGGGGCCACTACAATGAGCAGTTCTTC.

The chain's CDR3 is CASSYWQVAYEQYF. In nucleotides, the CDR3 is TGTGCCAGCAGTTACTGGCAGGTAGCCTACGAGCAGTACTTC. The chain is built from TRBV6-2 or TRBV6-3 and TRBJ2-7; D is unclear. Between the trimmed V and J ends, which lost 1 base and 2 bases, there was a span of 9 bases. CDR1 is MNHEY and CDR2 is SVGEGT in the germline V gene. The CDR3 spans 14 residues.

For the CDR3, the DNA is TGTGCCAGCAGCGAAACCGGGACAGGGAACACTGAAGCTTTCTTT. Its translation is CASSETGTGNTEAFF. The chain recombines TRBV9 with TRBJ1-1; 8 bases fit TRBD1. In germline, CDR1 is SGDLS, CDR2 YYNGEE. V was pared by 3 bases and J by 1 base, with 5 bases of the junction left unmatched. The CDR3 has 15 amino acids.

This chain connects TRBV12-5 to TRBJ2-2; TRBD2 aligns across 13 bases. Germline V gene sequence: CDR1 LGHNT, CDR2 FRNRAP. The CDR3 contains 17 residues. With V trimmed by 6 bases and J by 7 bases, 11 bases remained unmatched. The CDR3 bases are TGTGCTAGTGGGTGGACTAGCGGGGGCCCTCCCGGCGGGGAGCTGTTTTTT. This sequence encodes CASGWTSGGPPGGELFF.